What follows describes a single T cell receptor (beta chain). With random hexamers, about 0.45 to 1 ug RNA was reverse transcribed. An immunoSEQ multiplex PCR generated amplified TCR beta CDR3 products spanning 54 Vbeta and 13 Jbeta. MiXCR, run by TCRdb on the immunoSEQ multiplex PCR reads, gives a single entry per CDR3 protein. The sample yields 150,000 to 200,000 distinct CDR3 sequences, approximately 94% seen once. CDR3 size: 12 residues. V was shortened by 8 bases and J by 3 bases, with 10 bases between the two germline ends. Germline CDR1 MNHEY, CDR2 SMNVEV (reference sequence). The sample belongs to a study of CD8 T cells in Susac syndrome.

The clonotype was recovered from a human donor with Susac syndrome. The V gene is TRBV27, the J gene TRBJ2-5; D perhaps matches TRBD1 (5 bases). Sequenced: CD4+ T cells from PBMCs. CDR3 loop: CASGHPKETQYF. The CDR3 region has the DNA TGTGCCAGCGGACACCCAAAAGAGACCCAGTACTTC.